The present T cell receptor beta chain was sequenced within a study of T cells in Graves' hyperthyroidism and ophthalmopathy. Amplification of TCR beta CDR3 regions was performed using RNA transcripts as template. With the HTBI primer set, the TCR CDR3 went through a first round of RT-PCR. TCRdb reanalysed the multiplex PCR reads using MiXCR and keeps one entry per CDR3 protein. Among hundreds of thousands of distinct CDR3 sequences listed, approximately 14% were seen once. This clonotype came up many times. Hyperthyroidism of Graves' type that showed no ophthalmopathy progression within 18 months was stable. Germline V gene lookup returns CDR1 SGHAT and CDR2 FQNNGV. V lost 5 bases and J lost 4, with 9 bases in between. The length of the CDR3 is 13 residues.

The source of this sequence is a woman aged 18-29 years with Graves' hyperthyroidism. The material sequenced was blood. V gene TRBV11-2 combines with J gene TRBJ2-1; D is uncertain. The CDR3 is CASSQTEYNEQFF. For the CDR3, the DNA is TGTGCCAGCAGCCAAACAGAGTACAATGAGCAGTTCTTC.